This is a list of T cell receptor beta chains from one sample in a study of beta chain features in type 1 diabetes. Sequencing was performed with immunoSEQ multiplex PCR; in TCRdb, only in-frame clones are kept and a portion is missing. Of fewer than 200,000 clones listed, about 13% are singletons. Sequencing was performed on central memory CD4+ T cells from blood. The receptor set was obtained from a woman aged 18-29 years in good health. Each CDR3 is given with its conserved first and last residue.

TRBJ2-5	TRBV19	CASSINRGETQYF
TRBJ2-5	TRBV10-1	CAKTRDRAQETQYF
TRBJ2-1	TRBV2	CASSYMGLAVTYNEQFF
TRBJ1-3	TRBV5-6	CASSWIQGSGNTIYF
TRBJ2-1	TRBV5-4	CASSPGTAYNEQFF
TRBJ2-6	TRBV1	CTSSQDRGTTSGANVLTF
TRBJ1-5	TRBV11-1	CASSPLRTHNQPQHF
TRBJ2-7	TRBV28	CASSLWDGTYEQYF
TRBJ2-5	TRBV28	CASRARAGAETQYF
TRBJ2-1	TRBV14	CASSQEGWKRETYNEQFF
TRBJ1-1	TRBV4-2	CASSSGTGGNTEAFF
TRBJ2-3	TRBV9	CASSASTADTQYF
TRBJ2-4	TRBV25-1	CASSDSSKAKNIQYF
TRBJ2-7	TRBV7-2	CASSLGSGVTYEQYF
TRBJ2-7	TRBV5-4	CASSPPSGRAYEQYF
TRBJ1-1	TRBV7-9	CASSLDRFEAFF
TRBJ2-7	TRBV14	CASSQPYEQYF
TRBJ1-5	TRBV5-5	CASSSRQGNQPQHF
TRBJ2-2	TRBV9	CASSVSRANTGELFF
TRBJ2-7	TRBV29-1	CSVERDSFSYEQYF
TRBJ2-5	TRBV30	CAWSKGLLQETQYF
TRBJ1-1	TRBV11-2	CASSDPGTGRGTEAFF
TRBJ2-1	TRBV4-1	CASSPSGLNNEQFF
TRBJ2-7	TRBV10-3	CAISQNYEQYF
TRBJ2-5	TRBV27	CASSTRQETQYF
TRBJ1-2	TRBV6-5	CASSYSPTGVDGYTF
TRBJ2-1	TRBV9	CASSLGLVEQFF
-	TRBV9	CASSEGPTVYEQYF
TRBJ2-4	TRBV28	CASSLTGLAKNIQYF
TRBJ1-1	TRBV28	CASKTDRRNTEAFF
TRBJ2-2	TRBV9	CASSVAPLAGTGELFF
TRBJ2-7	TRBV6-5	CAISRGEFSYEQYF
TRBJ1-1	TRBV28	CATSENTEAFF
TRBJ2-5	TRBV7-9	CASSPVGGSVQETQYF
TRBJ1-4	TRBV4-3	CATATNEKLFF
TRBJ1-4	TRBV29-1	CSVEDDDSSNEKLFF
TRBJ1-1	TRBV18	CASSPSVHTEAFF
TRBJ2-1	TRBV30	CAWKTQGRVVSSYNEQFF
TRBJ1-2	TRBV29-1	CSVPPPTGVNYGYTF
TRBJ2-3	TRBV7-9	CASSAGLAGTDTQYF
TRBJ1-5	TRBV6-4	CASRDPGQGNSQPQHF
TRBJ1-4	TRBV10-3	CAISGGQGNEKLFF
TRBJ2-7	TRBV7-9	CASSWGRVSSYEQYF
TRBJ2-1	TRBV18	CASSPSQRNNEQFF
TRBJ2-5	TRBV19	CASSTRQGNQETQYF
TRBJ2-1	TRBV7-8	CASSSGLAGGQKQFF
TRBJ1-1	TRBV18	CASSPQDRVNTEAFF
TRBJ2-6	TRBV2	CASRAGGSGANVLTF
TRBJ2-1	TRBV5-1	CASSEISGYNEQFF
TRBJ2-1	TRBV5-4	CASSGRVYNEQFF
TRBJ1-2	TRBV9	CASSSRTGYGYTF
TRBJ1-2	TRBV7-2	CASGRDRLTGYTF
TRBJ2-1	TRBV19	CATHSLAGVTNEQFF